The 23 T cell receptor beta chains below were found in one sample sequenced in a study of blood T cell repertoires in COVID-19. The assay was immunoSEQ multiplex PCR, and TCRdb's table has in-frame clones only and misses some. This sample has more than 250,000 clones, with 70% to 90% found just once. The sample comprised PBMCs or T cells enriched from blood (not recorded which). The receptor source for this set is a woman aged 25-40 years who had recovered from COVID-19.

J is TRBJ2-1 and V is TRBV7-2, with a possible D match to TRBD1 (6 bases). Germline CDR1 is SGHTA and CDR2 is FQGNSA. This CDR3 has 15 residues. The ends were cut back, 1 base at V and 4 bases at J, with 11 bases in the middle. CDR3 nucleotides: TGTGCCAGCAGCTTAGGCAGGGGCGGGTACAATGAGCAGTTCTTC. The encoded protein is CASSLGRGGYNEQFF.

V usage is TRBV9 and J usage is TRBJ1-2; a weak D match, TRBD1 (6 bases). In germline, CDR1 is SGDLS, CDR2 YYNGEE. The V and J ends lost 4 bases and 7 bases respectively, with 14 bases between them. This CDR3 region has 13 residues. CDR3 amino acids: CASSPSGASGYTF. DNA for the CDR3: TGTGCCAGCAGCCCTTCAGGGGCCTCTGGCTACACCTTC. The whole variable domain, filled in from reference TRBV9 and TRBJ1-2, reads DSGVTQTPKHLITATGQRVTLRCSPRSGDLSVYWYQQSLDQGLQFLIQYYNGEERAKGNILERFSAQQFPDLHSELNLSSLELGDSALYFCASSPSGASGYTFGSGTRLTVV.

This chain links TRBV6-1 with TRBJ1-6; no definite D call. The CDR3 has 15 amino acids. Germline lookup yields CDR1 MNHNS and CDR2 SASEGT. Trimming cost V 3 bases and J 0 bases, with 6 bases left between them. CDR3 amino acids: CASSDESSYNSPLHF. In DNA form, the CDR3 reads TGTGCCAGCAGTGACGAGAGCTCCTATAATTCACCCCTCCACTTT.

This clone was found once. The V and J genes are TRBV7-2 and TRBJ1-2, with 8 bases matching TRBD1. Germline-derived CDR1 and CDR2 are SGHTA and FQGNSA. After removal of 4 bases from V and 3 bases from J, the junction contained 7 bases not matched to a gene. The CDR3 totals 15 residues. The CDR3 reads CASSSPTGVYYGYTF. The CDR3 DNA is TGTGCCAGCAGCTCCCCGACAGGGGTCTACTATGGCTACACCTTC.

This chain links TRBV27 with TRBJ1-1; TRBD1 matches at 8 bases. V gave up 3 bases and J gave up 4 bases; unmatched junction bases: 7. The germline V gene encodes CDR1 MNHEY and CDR2 SMNVEV (reference sequence). This CDR3 has 15 amino acids. The CDR3 here is CASSFLQGGATEAFF. The CDR3 nucleotides read TGTGCCAGCAGTTTTTTACAGGGGGGGGCCACTGAAGCTTTCTTT.

The CDR3 DNA follows: TGTGCCAGCAGCCAAGAGTTACGGGGAACGAGCAATCAGCCCCAGCATTTT. Protein sequence: CASSQELRGTSNQPQHF. This chain links TRBV4-2 with TRBJ1-5, with D unresolved. This CDR3 has 17 residues. Trimming cost V 0 bases and J 1 base, with 13 bases left between them. Germline V CDR1 and CDR2: LGHNA, YNFKEQ.

This chain links TRBV5-4 with TRBJ1-5; 7 positions match TRBD1. This CDR3 contains 14 residues. J gave up 1 base and V 4 bases, and 2 bases lay outside the gene matches. Per the germline V gene, CDR1 is SGHNT and CDR2 is YYREEE (reference sequence). CDR3 region: CASSTQGSNQPQHF. DNA of the CDR3: TGTGCCAGCAGCACACAGGGGAGCAATCAGCCCCAGCATTTT.

In this sample, this clone turned up a few times. The chain employs TRBV7-9 and TRBJ1-5; no clear D gene. V was shortened by 1 base and J by 9 bases, with 13 bases between the two germline ends. The CDR3 has 14 residues. The germline gives CDR1 SEHNR, CDR2 FQNEAQ (reference sequence). CDR3 sequence: CASSLGDGHRPQHF. CDR3 bases: TGTGCCAGCAGCTTAGGTGACGGCCACAGGCCCCAGCATTTT.

The chain couples TRBV6-6 to TRBJ2-3, with TRBD2 matching 11 bases. With V trimmed by 6 bases and J by 4 bases, 6 bases remained unmatched. This CDR3 has 15 residues. CDR1 MNHNY and CDR2 SVGAGI come from the germline V gene (reference sequence). The CDR3 protein is CASSQLAGAPDTQYF. DNA for the CDR3: TGTGCCAGCAGCCAACTAGCGGGGGCCCCAGATACGCAGTATTTT.

The chain links TRBV27 to TRBJ2-1; 9 bases match TRBD2. The germline CDR1 and CDR2 sequences are MNHEY and SMNVEV (reference sequence). V lost 5 bases and J lost 5; bases outside the gene matches: 7. The CDR3 length is 15 residues. For the CDR3, the DNA is TGTGCCAGCAGTAAGGTCCAGCGGGGGGACAATGAGCAGTTCTTC. Amino acid sequence: CASSKVQRGDNEQFF.

The rearrangement uses TRBV30 and TRBJ1-2; weak D call: TRBD1 (6 bases). The CDR3 is made up of 13 amino acids. Between the trimmed V and J ends, which lost 4 bases and 8 bases, there was a span of 17 bases. CDR1 and CDR2 (germline): GTSNPN, SVGIG (reference sequence). CDR3 in amino acids: CAWTRGTRVGYTF. Here the CDR3 DNA reads TGTGCCTGGACGCGAGGGACACGCGTAGGCTACACCTTC.

The V gene is TRBV9, the J gene TRBJ1-6; TRBD1 agrees at 9 bases. This CDR3 contains 15 residues. Germline CDR1 SGDLS, CDR2 YYNGEE. V was pared by 2 bases and J by 9 bases, with 6 bases of the junction left unmatched. The chain's CDR3 is CASSVEGTGTSPLHF. The DNA of the CDR3 is TGTGCCAGCAGCGTGGAAGGGACAGGGACTTCACCCCTCCACTTT.

For the CDR3, the DNA is TGCGCCAGCAGCCAAAACCCGGGATTGTATAATCAGCCCCAGCATTTT. It yields the protein CASSQNPGLYNQPQHF. The chain couples TRBV4-1 to TRBJ1-5; D is undetermined. Germline V CDR1 and CDR2: MGHRA, YSYEKL. Trimming stripped 2 bases from V and 4 bases from J, with 15 bases between. The CDR3 loop spans 16 amino acids.

V gene TRBV6-2 or TRBV6-3 combines with J gene TRBJ1-5, with 8 bases fitting TRBD1. Unmatched junction bases numbered 11, after V lost 2 bases and J lost 2 bases. This CDR3 has 18 residues. Germline V gene lookup returns CDR1 MNHEY and CDR2 SVGEGT. Here the CDR3 reads CASSYREGRGRRNQPQHF. The CDR3 DNA sequence: TGTGCCAGCAGTTACCGCGAGGGCAGGGGGCGTCGCAATCAGCCCCAGCATTTT.

The V gene is TRBV7-8, the J gene TRBJ1-4, with TRBD1 as a possible D gene (6 bases). Trimming stripped 5 bases from V and 7 bases from J, with 14 bases between. This CDR3 is 14 amino acids long. Germline-derived CDR1 and CDR2 are SGHVS and FQNEAQ. The CDR3 DNA reads as TGTGCCAGCAGCCAACAGGGCGAGATTGAAAAACTGTTTTTT. Protein: CASSQQGEIEKLFF. The whole variable domain, filled in from reference TRBV7-8 and TRBJ1-4, reads GAGVSQSPRYKVAKRGQDVALRCDPISGHVSLFWYQQALGQGPEFLTYFQNEAQLDKSGLPSDRFFAERPEGSVSTLKIQRTQQEDSAVYLCASSQQGEIEKLFFGSGTQLSVL.

V gene TRBV18 combines with J gene TRBJ1-5; D uncertain. The germline CDR1 and CDR2 sequences are KGHSH and LQKENI. V was clipped by 3 bases and J by 1 base, with 10 bases between them. This CDR3 has 15 amino acids. The CDR3 protein is CASSPTGVSNQPQHF. The CDR3 coding sequence is TGTGCCAGCTCACCGACCGGGGTCAGCAATCAGCCCCAGCATTTT. Based on the CDR3 plus reference TRBV18 and TRBJ1-5, the full variable domain is NAGVMQNPRHLVRRRGQEARLRCSPMKGHSHVYWYRQLPEEGLKFMVYLQKENIIDESGMPKERFSAEFPKEGPSILRIQQVVRGDSAAYFCASSPTGVSNQPQHFGDGTRLSIL.

The gene calls are TRBV7-2 and TRBJ1-3, with a weak D call TRBD1 (5 bases). Germline assignment: CDR1 SGHTA and CDR2 FQGNSA. The CDR3 length is 16 residues. V was shortened by 5 bases and J by 0 bases, with 14 bases between the two germline ends. The chain's CDR3 is CASSHRQLGSGNTIYF. The CDR3 DNA is TGTGCCAGCAGCCACCGACAGCTTGGCTCTGGAAACACCATATATTTT.

The CDR3 DNA reads as TGTGCCATCAGTGTAAACGGGGGGGGTAATCAGCCCCAGCATTTT. It translates to CAISVNGGGNQPQHF. V and J are TRBV10-3 and TRBJ1-5, with D possibly being TRBD1 (5 bases). The CDR3 length is 15 residues. The ends were cut back, 4 bases at V and 4 bases at J, with 14 bases in the middle. The V gene's germline CDR1 is ENHRY and CDR2 SYGVKD.

In regard to this clone: Different DNA sequences within this sample yield the same CDR3. V is TRBV5-1 and J is TRBJ1-4; 8 bases match TRBD1. The CDR3 length is 14 residues. Germline values: CDR1 SGHRS, CDR2 YFSETQ. The V gene end was trimmed by 0 bases and the J gene end by 7 bases; junction bases not matched to a gene: 2. The CDR3 bases are TGCGCCAGCAGCTTGGCAGGGGGCGGTGAAAAACTGTTTTTT. It yields the protein CASSLAGGGEKLFF.

The chain recombines TRBV30 with TRBJ2-7, with 7 bases fitting TRBD2. The CDR3 is 12 residues long. Germline loops: CDR1 GTSNPN, CDR2 SVGIG (reference sequence). V lost 0 bases, J lost 6 bases, and 2 bases stayed unmatched. CDR3 in amino acids: CAWSVGGSEQYF. The CDR3 nucleotides read TGTGCCTGGAGTGTAGGCGGGAGCGAGCAGTACTTC. The full variable domain, rest sourced from reference TRBV30 and TRBJ2-7, is SQTIHQWPATLVQPVGSPLSLECTVEGTSNPNLYWYRQAAGRGLQLLFYSVGIGQISSEVPQNLSASRPQDRQFILSSKKLLLSDSGFYLCAWSVGGSEQYFGPGTRLTVT.

This chain links TRBV5-6 with TRBJ1-1; the D is unclear. Trimming cost V 1 base and J 5 bases, with 9 bases left between them. Germline CDR1 is SGHDT and CDR2 is YYEEEE. This CDR3 has 13 residues. The CDR3 DNA is TGTGCCAGCAGCTTGTATGGGAGGACTGAAGCTTTCTTT. The encoded protein is CASSLYGRTEAFF. The whole variable domain, filled in from reference TRBV5-6 and TRBJ1-1, reads DAGVTQSPTHLIKTRGQQVTLRCSPKSGHDTVSWYQQALGQGPQFIFQYYEEEERQRGNFPDRFSGHQFPNYSSELNVNALLLGDSALYLCASSLYGRTEAFFGQGTRLTVV.

This clone appeared a few times. V gene TRBV5-6 combines with J gene TRBJ2-1; 10 nucleotides match TRBD2. With V trimmed by 4 bases and J by 2 bases, 9 bases remained unmatched. Germline V lookup: CDR1 SGHDT, CDR2 YYEEEE. This CDR3 contains 17 residues. The CDR3 DNA sequence: TGTGCCAGCAGCCCCGCGATTAGCGGGGGGCCCTACAATGAGCAGTTCTTC. Its protein is CASSPAISGGPYNEQFF.

The chain joins TRBV19 to TRBJ1-2; possibly TRBD1 for D (5 bases). Trimming shortened V by 6 bases and J by 4 bases, and 9 bases separated the two germline ends. CDR1 and CDR2 from the germline V gene are LNHDA and SQIVND (reference sequence). This CDR3 region has 12 residues. CDR3 DNA: TGTGCCAGTAGCGACAGACTCTATGGCTACACCTTC. Translating it yields CASSDRLYGYTF.